Shown below are 21 T cell receptor beta chains from a single sample sequenced in a study of T cell responses to AZD1222 COVID-19 vaccine. Clones were sequenced by immunoSEQ multiplex PCR, and TCRdb holds only the in-frame ones, with some missing. The sample holds around 110,000 clones, around nine tenths seen once. Sequenced here: peripheral blood, sampled on day 0 of AZD1222 vaccination. These receptors all stem from an adult in good health.

This sequence joins TRBV20-1 and TRBJ1-1, with a tentative D call TRBD1 (5 bases). Trimming removed 7 bases at V and 4 bases at J, with 10 bases between. Germline-derived CDR1 and CDR2 are DFQATT and SNEGSKA (reference sequence). The CDR3 is made up of 11 amino acids. The CDR3 DNA follows: TGCAGTGGGGGGAGGGGCACTGAAGCTTTCTTT. Its protein product is CSGGRGTEAFF.

V is TRBV2 and J is TRBJ1-5; D is undetermined. Trimming stripped 4 bases from V and 6 bases from J, with 7 bases between. The CDR3 runs to 12 residues. Germline V gene data show CDR1 as SNHLY and CDR2 as FYNNEI. This chain's CDR3 is CASSGLGQPQHF. The CDR3 nucleotides read TGTGCCAGCAGTGGGTTGGGTCAGCCCCAGCATTTT.

The V call is TRBV28, the J call TRBJ1-6; D may be TRBD1 (6 bases). V was clipped by 3 bases and J by 11 bases, with 17 bases between them. Germline V gives CDR1 MDHEN, CDR2 SYDVKM. CDR3 length equals 15 residues. The CDR3 DNA reads TGTGCCAGCAGTTTCCCCCGGACAGAAGGGACACCCCTCCACTTT. Its translation: CASSFPRTEGTPLHF.

This clone showed up just once. This rearrangement joins TRBV14 to TRBJ1-3, with D possibly TRBD1 on 5 matching bases. This CDR3 region has 17 residues. The germline V gene encodes CDR1 SGHDN and CDR2 FVKESK. Deletions cut 3 bases from V and 0 bases from J, with 15 bases between. The CDR3 loop is CASSHLGRKNSGNTIYF. The CDR3 DNA reads TGTGCCAGCAGCCATTTGGGACGGAAAAACTCTGGAAACACCATATATTTT.

The genes are TRBV3-1 (or the pseudogene TRBV3-2) and TRBJ2-7; 9 bases are shared with TRBD1. Trimming at V came to 6 bases and at J to 3 bases, leaving 9 bases not matched to a gene. The CDR3 contains 15 residues. Per germline, CDR1 LGHDT and CDR2 YNNKEL (reference sequence). CDR3 bases: TGTGCCAGCAGACAGGGGGCACACGGGAACTACGAGCAGTACTTC. This gives the protein CASRQGAHGNYEQYF.

V gene TRBV5-1 combines with J gene TRBJ2-2; no clear D. Germline CDR1 SGHRS, CDR2 YFSETQ. CDR3 length: 13 amino acids. V lost 5 bases to trimming and J lost 1 base, with 6 bases between them. In DNA, the CDR3 is TGCGCCAGCAGGATCGAGAACACCGGGGAGCTGTTTTTT. Its translation is CASRIENTGELFF.

This clone was counted once. The chain recombines TRBV30 with TRBJ1-1; D is uncertain. The ends were cut back, 5 bases at V and 1 base at J, with 5 bases in the middle. Germline V gene data show CDR1 as GTSNPN and CDR2 as SVGIG (reference sequence). The CDR3 contains 11 residues. CDR3 sequence: CAWGKNTEAFF. The CDR3 DNA is TGTGCCTGGGGCAAGAACACTGAAGCTTTCTTT.

The rearrangement joins TRBV7-2 to TRBJ2-7; D unclear. The V end lost 1 base, the J end lost 3 bases, and 10 bases lay between the germline ends. The CDR3 loop spans 14 amino acids. Germline V CDR1 and CDR2: SGHTA, FQGNSA. CDR3 nucleotides: TGTGCCAGCAGCTTAGTTGCCACCAACTACGAGCAGTACTTC. Its protein is CASSLVATNYEQYF. Full variable domain (remainder filled in from reference TRBV7-2 and TRBJ2-7): GAGVSQSPSNKVTEKGKDVELRCDPISGHTALYWYRQSLGQGLEFLIYFQGNSAPDKSGLPSDRFSAERTGGSVSTLTIQRTQQEDSAVYLCASSLVATNYEQYFGPGTRLTVT.

CDR3 DNA: TGTGCCAGTAACCCGACCCGGACTAGCGGTTACAATGAGCAGTTCTTC. Its translation is CASNPTRTSGYNEQFF. The chain uses TRBV19 and TRBJ2-1; 10 bases align to TRBD2. J lost 4 bases, V lost 7 bases, and 10 bases had no gene match. CDR1 and CDR2 (germline): LNHDA, SQIVND (reference sequence). This CDR3 comprises 16 residues.

In this sample, this clone turned up once. The chain has TRBV7-6 and TRBJ1-6; D is unresolved. This CDR3 is 16 amino acids long. CDR1 SGHVS and CDR2 FNYEAQ come from the germline V gene. The germline V and J ends were trimmed by 5 bases and 5 bases, with 16 bases remaining between them. CDR3 residues: CASSLLVPGNNSPLHF. DNA of the CDR3: TGTGCCAGCAGCCTACTAGTCCCGGGGAATAATTCACCCCTCCACTTT.

The J gene is TRBJ2-1, the V gene TRBV27, with unresolved D. The length of the CDR3 is 14 residues. V was trimmed by 4 bases and J by 2 bases, leaving 9 bases between them. In germline, CDR1 is MNHEY, CDR2 SMNVEV (reference sequence). Here the CDR3 DNA reads TGTGCCAGCAGTTCGGGCCAGCCCTACAATGAGCAGTTCTTC. This gives the protein CASSSGQPYNEQFF.

A note on this clone: Other DNA sequences in this sample translate to the same CDR3. This chain uses TRBV19 with TRBJ2-7; 7 bases align to TRBD2. V shed 4 bases and J 7 bases; nucleotides not matched to a gene: 7. The CDR3 has 13 amino acids. The germline V gene encodes CDR1 LNHDA and CDR2 SQIVND (reference sequence). The CDR3 sequence is CASSTDRGDEQYF. Written as DNA, the CDR3 is TGTGCCAGTAGTACAGATCGGGGGGATGAGCAGTACTTC.

Notes on this clone: At one end the junction does not follow the germline gene, possibly because of a read error. CDR3 region: CASSPSNRSPYF. CDR3 in DNA: TGTGCCAGCTCACCAAGCAACAGGTCCCCCTACTTC. The rearrangement joins TRBV18 to TRBJ1-2; TRBD1 might be the D (5 bases). CDR3 length equals 12 residues. Germline V gives CDR1 KGHSH, CDR2 LQKENI.

The rearrangement links TRBV7-9 to TRBJ2-1; D gene ambiguous. V was trimmed by 4 bases and J by 7 bases, leaving 20 bases between them. The CDR3 has 16 residues. In germline, CDR1 is SEHNR, CDR2 FQNEAQ (reference sequence). CDR3 DNA: TGTGCCAGCAGCTACCCAGTCGAGGACGTCTCGAATGAGCAGTTCTTC. This sequence encodes CASSYPVEDVSNEQFF.

The rearrangement links TRBV3-1 (or the pseudogene TRBV3-2) to TRBJ2-2; no clear D gene. Germline V gene lookup returns CDR1 LGHDT and CDR2 YNNKEL (reference sequence). V was clipped by 0 bases and J by 8 bases, with 10 bases between them. There are 14 residues in the CDR3. CDR3: CASSQDVGSGELFF. For the CDR3, the DNA is TGTGCCAGCAGCCAAGATGTAGGGTCGGGGGAGCTGTTTTTT.

The CDR3: CASSKSLSYEQYF. In DNA, the CDR3 is TGCGCCAGCAGCAAGTCCTTGAGCTACGAGCAGTACTTC. This chain uses TRBV4-1 with TRBJ2-7; D uncertain. Trimming pared 5 bases from V and 3 bases from J, leaving 11 bases between. This CDR3 spans 13 amino acids. Germline CDR1 reads MGHRA; CDR2 reads YSYEKL.

The chain joins TRBV7-2 to TRBJ1-1; a possible D gene is TRBD1 (6 bases). This CDR3 comprises 14 residues. The V gene's germline CDR1 is SGHTA and CDR2 FQGNSA. V was trimmed by 3 bases and J by 7 bases, leaving 15 bases between them. CDR3 amino acids: CASSFRWGRVEAFF. The CDR3 region has the DNA TGTGCCAGCAGCTTCCGATGGGGGCGGGTTGAAGCTTTCTTT. Looking up the rest from reference TRBV7-2 and TRBJ1-1 gives the full variable domain: GAGVSQSPSNKVTEKGKDVELRCDPISGHTALYWYRQSLGQGLEFLIYFQGNSAPDKSGLPSDRFSAERTGGSVSTLTIQRTQQEDSAVYLCASSFRWGRVEAFFGQGTRLTVV.

The chain is built from TRBV7-9 and TRBJ1-2; D unresolved. The V gene's germline CDR1 is SEHNR and CDR2 FQNEAQ (reference sequence). The germline V and J ends were trimmed by 1 base and 4 bases, with 16 bases remaining between them. This CDR3 has 16 amino acids. The CDR3 nucleotides are TGTGCCAGCAGCTTAGGAGCGGGTACAACGCTCTATGGCTACACCTTC. Its protein product is CASSLGAGTTLYGYTF.

Note on this clone: An end of the junction differs from the germline gene, which may be a read error. The chain combines TRBV7-9 with TRBJ2-5, with D perhaps given as TRBD1 or TRBD2 (5 bases each). The CDR3 loop spans 15 amino acids. Germline lookup yields CDR1 SEHNR and CDR2 FQNEAQ (reference sequence). For the CDR3, the DNA is TGTGCCAGCAGCTTGGGAGCGCAGGGTCAAGGGACCCAGTACTTC. Encoded protein: CASSLGAQGQGTQYF.

V is TRBV7-2 and J is TRBJ1-2, with D uncertain. Looked up from germline, CDR1 is SGHTA and CDR2 is FQGNSA. This CDR3 has 13 amino acids. The V end lost 1 base, the J end lost 8 bases, and 11 bases lay between the germline ends. The CDR3 loop is CASSLVVSRGYTF. As DNA, the CDR3 is TGTGCCAGCAGCTTAGTGGTGTCTAGGGGCTACACCTTC. Based on the CDR3 plus reference TRBV7-2 and TRBJ1-2, the full variable domain is GAGVSQSPSNKVTEKGKDVELRCDPISGHTALYWYRQSLGQGLEFLIYFQGNSAPDKSGLPSDRFSAERTGGSVSTLTIQRTQQEDSAVYLCASSLVVSRGYTFGSGTRLTVV.

The gene calls are TRBV7-3 and TRBJ2-5; D ambiguous. This CDR3 has 15 amino acids. Germline V gene lookup returns CDR1 SGHTA and CDR2 FQGTGA. Trimming pared 0 bases from V and 1 base from J, leaving 9 bases between. The CDR3 nucleotides are TGTGCCAGCAGCTTAACCGGCACGATCCAAGAGACCCAGTACTTC. Translation: CASSLTGTIQETQYF. Supplemented by reference TRBV7-3 and TRBJ2-5, the full variable domain reads GAGVSQTPSNKVTEKGKYVELRCDPISGHTALYWYRQSLGQGPEFLIYFQGTGAADDSGLPNDRFFAVRPEGSVSTLKIQRTERGDSAVYLCASSLTGTIQETQYFGPGTRLLVL.